This T cell receptor (beta chain) was recorded in a study of cytomegalovirus exposure and HLA in healthy donors (dated by TCRdb to 2016 to 2017). Regarding the complete study: In an earlier analysis of fewer than 750 of the donors, 250 to 350 Gb of sequence data and about 110 million unique TCR beta sequences from about 179 million T cells were reported. In the later analysis, no new phenotypic data were used to find candidate immune exposures; instead, reliance was placed on TCR beta sequences and their occurrence across donors. Donor age, sex, ethnicity and CMV serostatus were collected together with the repertoire data. The T cell repertoires of 666 subjects were profiled by immunosequencing and related to cytomegalovirus serostatus. Several DR-DQ haplotypes were handled as single units for association and clustering, since linkage in the cohort was strong. An early release that covered roughly 600 HLA-typed donors contained 250 to 350 gigabases of sequencing data and 85 million to 100 million unique TCR sequences. The study aimed to test whether cataloging public T cell receptors could reveal signatures of past pathogen exposure. The number of typed donors differed by locus: about 620-630 for A, B, C, DRB1 and DQB1; 500 to 550 for DQA1; approximately 600 for DPA1; and some 450 for DPB1. To predict cytomegalovirus infection status, the study combined high-throughput TCR immunosequencing, statistical association of individual TCRs with disease status, and machine learning. A later genetic analysis used genome-wide SNP genotypes for 398 of the 666 donors, treating that subset as a discovery cohort. HLA typing covered class I and class II loci at four-digit resolution. In addition to the first cohort of 650 to 750 subjects, a separate validation cohort of 100 to 150 different subjects was used. An earlier analysis of around 640 of the donors used high-throughput TCR beta sequencing to judge whether each TCR beta V gene segment behaved as functional or pseudogenic. Every repertoire in the discovery cohort had been generated on one and the same sequencing platform. Among about 390 genotyped donors of the cohort, an average of around 240,000 unique TCR beta nucleotide sequences were sequenced per donor, about a sixth of them non-productive. Among the roughly 400 genotyped donors, under 90% belonged to the genetic ancestry cluster associated with self-reported Caucasian donors. To study patterns of TCR occurrence, a later analysis re-analyzed previously published TCR beta repertoires from around 700 donors and added high-resolution HLA genotyping. What the work shows at the level of the full study, not this receptor alone: In a later analysis, TCR association rates were found to vary across HLA loci, with the most associated TCRs seen for DRB1 alleles and the fewest for HLA-C alleles. At a false discovery rate of 0.05, a later analysis linked some 18,000 TCR beta sequences to specific HLA alleles. Because some donors lacked HLA typing at each locus, the association tests relied only on the typed subset. The authors suggested that the approach could potentially be extended to other disease states and immunological phenotypes. Linkage disequilibrium might explain the correlated functional status among segregating V segments, but an unknown experimental factor could not be ruled out. Most TCR sequences were observed very rarely across donors, whereas some public TCRs were present in many individuals. In a later genetic analysis, fewer N-insertions in productive TCRs were reported among donors in an Asian-associated ancestry cluster than the approximately 670-donor mean. Assigning TCR associations to individual alleles was difficult when HLA alleles, especially DR and DQ, strongly co-occurred. The classifier was reported to diagnose cytomegalovirus status with high specificity and sensitivity in both the original cohort and the validation cohort. In a later analysis, HLA-associated TCR beta chains were found to be more clonally expanded and to have lower generation probabilities than equally common non-associated chains. Most CMV-associated TCR beta chains appeared to be HLA-restricted in a later analysis, and the HLA associations seemed to be driven largely by CMV exposure. In the study, some 180 TCR beta chains were listed as associated with cytomegalovirus. In a later analysis, several top co-occurrence clusters were reported to appear linked to parvovirus B19, influenza, CMV and Epstein-Barr virus. In vitro tests confirmed that a few of the cytomegalovirus-associated TCR beta chains recognize cytomegalovirus antigens. Immune exposure information for the cohort was limited to CMV serostatus. The 87-base-pair reads could not distinguish some IMGT-functional V segments, including TRBV6-2 and TRBV6-3, so those segments were excluded. The sequencing pipeline was judged likely to have produced a cluster of highly shared sequence variants as a technical artifact. This cohort had only TCR beta chains sequenced, and the lack of alpha or paired-chain data limited which features could be detected. An earlier analysis of 587 of the donors showed that most TCR beta V segments appeared in productive rearrangements either about 87% or about 30% of the time, which broadly matched IMGT annotations. The presence/absence analyses assumed that sequencing depth was roughly uniform across donors, and that assumption may not be true. V-gene and J-gene trimming of TCR beta chains was associated with a missense DCLRE1C variant in a later genetic analysis, and the association was replicated in an independent cohort. Over 15 rarely observed V segments, including chromosome 9 orphons, were excluded from the earlier analysis of several hundred of the donors because counts were too low. A further reported finding was that TCR beta sequences accurately predicted the HLA-A and HLA-B alleles for most subjects in the first cohort.

Library preparation employed the immunoSEQ multiplex PCR assay. For the multiplex PCR, a mixture combining 60 forward primers for TCR Vbeta segments and 13 reverse primers for TCR Jbeta segments was used. Amplification of the CDR3 region of rearranged TCR beta genes was performed with a multiplex PCR assay on genomic DNA. The Illumina HiSeq System was used to sequence the amplified TCR beta libraries as 87-base-pair reads. Under the source paper's analysis protocol: In a later analysis, tens of millions of unique TCR beta chains were counted across the roughly 670 repertoires, and around 10 million of these chains were shared by at least two donors. To remove PCR and sequencing errors, raw reads were error-corrected and collapsed into unique sequences using a nearest-neighbor algorithm that merged closely related sequences. V, D and J gene segments were assigned by aligning CDR3 sequences to IMGT reference sequences. For a sequence to be retained, a match of at least six nucleotides to both a V gene segment and a J gene segment was required. A rearrangement was called productive if the CDR3 had no stop codons and remained in frame with V and J, and every other rearrangement was called non-productive. Following IMGT convention, CDR3 was defined as the stretch from the second conserved V-encoded cysteine to the conserved J-encoded phenylalanine. The earlier analysis of 550 to 650 of the donors excluded any sequence lacking an unambiguous match to a single V gene segment. In an earlier analysis of several hundred of the donors, V segments were called functional above 56.7% productive rearrangements and were called segregating when the between-donor standard deviation exceeded 5%. A statistical classification framework was built to diagnose cytomegalovirus status from the catalog of TCR beta chain sequences. V and J gene assignment, in a later analysis, came from comparing TCR nucleotide sequences with IMGT/GENE-DB human TR gene sequences. In a later analysis, CDR3 sequences and most-parsimonious VDJ recombination scenarios were assigned using the TCRdist pipeline. In a later analysis, each TCR beta chain was defined by its CDR3 amino acid sequence together with its V-gene family, and reads lacking a unique V-gene family were excluded. As a way to deal with suspected cross-contamination and a sequencing artifact, a later analysis dropped 640 or so nucleotide sequences that were highly shared and had low generation probability. In a later analysis, a clonal expansion index was calculated for each public chain from normalized within-repertoire ranks of inferred template counts. In a later analysis, generation probabilities were computed using a VDJ recombination model fitted to out-of-frame rearrangements, and the results were checked against IGoR. A later analysis scored TCR-TCR, TCR-HLA and TCR-CMV co-occurrence with hypergeometric tests, applying a repertoire-size bias correction to TCR pairs. In a later analysis, false discovery rates were estimated by permuting HLA or CMV assignments 20 times. In a later analysis, co-occurring TCRs were grouped with DBSCAN, and TCRdist sequence similarity was added when clustering was performed within HLA-allele-positive subsets. Repertoires with fewer than 30,000 or more than 120,000 public chains, plus five repertoires with anomalous nucleotide sharing, were excluded from co-occurrence clustering. The table was pulled from immuneACCESS by TCRdb, which kept in-frame rearrangements only. Such tables lose some clones; where checked, under half of the loss comes from unresolved V genes, and the rest has no known cause. V and J calls and clone size are as listed in that table; D and trimming were resolved from the DNA. Present in this sample are about 250,000 clones, roughly 85% of which were seen just once. About 0.25% of the sample goes to the ten largest clones.

Cut back by 2 bases and 2 bases, the V and J ends lie 16 bases apart. Measured from the cysteine to the phenylalanine, the CDR3 is 16 residues long. Of the read, only the CDR3 DNA is kept; its 48 bases are in frame from base 1. CDR1 and CDR2 are read off the germline V gene as MNHNS and SASEGT. The cohort consisted of approximately 670 healthy bone marrow donors. Cohort members were all nominally healthy when sampled, although unrecorded immune exposures were likely present. The donor tested CMV seronegative, placing the donor among the roughly 340 seronegative members of the cohort. A peripheral blood sample was collected from each donor, and TCR beta sequencing was performed on peripheral blood mononuclear cells. The Qiagen DNeasy Blood Extraction Kit was used to extract genomic DNA from the blood cell samples. A remark on this clone: The antigen it recognizes is unknown. No per-base quality is available; no much larger clone lies one base away.

Sample: PBMCs. This receptor chain uses TRBV6-1 and TRBJ2-7; TRBD1 could be the D gene, as 5 bases match. The receptor comes from a girl aged 2-10 years in good health and CMV-seronegative. The nucleotide sequence is TGTGCCAGCAGTGAAAATCCCGACAGATCCCCCTACGAGCAGTACTTC. Protein translation: CASSENPDRSPYEQYF.